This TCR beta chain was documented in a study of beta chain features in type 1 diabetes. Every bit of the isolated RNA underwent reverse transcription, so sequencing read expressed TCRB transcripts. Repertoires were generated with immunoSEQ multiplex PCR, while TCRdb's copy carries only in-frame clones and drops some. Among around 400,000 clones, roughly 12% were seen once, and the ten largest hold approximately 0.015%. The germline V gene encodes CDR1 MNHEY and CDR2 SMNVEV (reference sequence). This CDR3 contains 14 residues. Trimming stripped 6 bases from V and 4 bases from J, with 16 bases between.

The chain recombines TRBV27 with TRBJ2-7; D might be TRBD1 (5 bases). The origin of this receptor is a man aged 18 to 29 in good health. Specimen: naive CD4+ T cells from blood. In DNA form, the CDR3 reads TGTGCCAGCAGCTCGCAGGGTTCCCGTTACGAGCAGTACTTC. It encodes CASSSQGSRYEQYF.